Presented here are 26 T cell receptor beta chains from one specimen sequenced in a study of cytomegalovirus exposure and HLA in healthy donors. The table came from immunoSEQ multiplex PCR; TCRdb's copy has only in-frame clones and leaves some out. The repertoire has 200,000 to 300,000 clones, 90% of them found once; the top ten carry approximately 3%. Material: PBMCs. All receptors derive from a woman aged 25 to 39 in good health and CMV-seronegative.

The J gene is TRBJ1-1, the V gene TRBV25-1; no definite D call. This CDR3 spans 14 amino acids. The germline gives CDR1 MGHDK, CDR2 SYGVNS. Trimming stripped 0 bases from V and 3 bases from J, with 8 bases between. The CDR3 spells CASSEYNWDTEAFF. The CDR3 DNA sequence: TGTGCCAGCAGTGAATATAATTGGGACACTGAAGCTTTCTTT. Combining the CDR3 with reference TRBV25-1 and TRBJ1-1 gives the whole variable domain EADIYQTPRYLVIGTGKKITLECSQTMGHDKMYWYQQDPGMELHLIHYSYGVNSTEKGDLSSESTVSRIRTEHFPLTLESARPSHTSQYLCASSEYNWDTEAFFGQGTRLTVV.

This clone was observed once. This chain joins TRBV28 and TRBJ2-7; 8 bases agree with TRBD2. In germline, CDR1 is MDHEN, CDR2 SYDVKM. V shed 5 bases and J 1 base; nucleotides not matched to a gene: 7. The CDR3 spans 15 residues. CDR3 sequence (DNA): TGTGCCAGCAGTGACGGGACTAGTCTATCCTACGAGCAGTACTTC. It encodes CASSDGTSLSYEQYF.

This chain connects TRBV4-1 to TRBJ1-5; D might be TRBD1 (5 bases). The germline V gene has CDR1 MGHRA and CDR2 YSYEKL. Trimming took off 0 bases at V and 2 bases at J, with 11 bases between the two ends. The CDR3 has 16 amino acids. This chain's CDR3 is CASSQDRGAGNQPQHF. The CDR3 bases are TGCGCCAGCAGCCAAGATAGAGGGGCTGGCAATCAGCCCCAGCATTTT.

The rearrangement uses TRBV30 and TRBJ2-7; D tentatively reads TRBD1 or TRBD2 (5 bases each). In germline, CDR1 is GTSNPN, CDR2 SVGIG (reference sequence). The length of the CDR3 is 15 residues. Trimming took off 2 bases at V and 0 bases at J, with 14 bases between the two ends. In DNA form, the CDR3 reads TGTGCCTGGAGTAACCGGGACCCCTTCTCCTACGAGCAGTACTTC. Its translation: CAWSNRDPFSYEQYF.

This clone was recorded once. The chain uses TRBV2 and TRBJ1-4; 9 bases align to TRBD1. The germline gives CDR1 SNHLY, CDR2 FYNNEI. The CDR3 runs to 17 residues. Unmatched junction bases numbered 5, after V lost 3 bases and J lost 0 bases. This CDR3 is CASSEDRGSATNEKLFF. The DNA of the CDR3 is TGTGCCAGCAGTGAGGACAGGGGAAGTGCAACTAATGAAAAACTGTTTTTT.

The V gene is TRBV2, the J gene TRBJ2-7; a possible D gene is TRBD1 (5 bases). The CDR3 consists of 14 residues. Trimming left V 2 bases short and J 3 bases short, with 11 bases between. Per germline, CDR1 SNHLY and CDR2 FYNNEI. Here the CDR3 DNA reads TGTGCCAGCAGTGAAAAGGGGCATTACTACGAGCAGTACTTC. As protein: CASSEKGHYYEQYF. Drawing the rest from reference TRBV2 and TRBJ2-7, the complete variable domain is EPEVTQTPSHQVTQMGQEVILRCVPISNHLYFYWYRQILGQKVEFLVSFYNNEISEKSEIFDDQFSVERPDGSNFTLKIRSTKLEDSAMYFCASSEKGHYYEQYFGPGTRLTVT.

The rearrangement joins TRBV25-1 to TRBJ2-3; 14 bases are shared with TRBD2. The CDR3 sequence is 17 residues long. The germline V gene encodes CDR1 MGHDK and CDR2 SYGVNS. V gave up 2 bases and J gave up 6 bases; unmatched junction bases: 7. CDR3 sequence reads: CASSEKTSGRAGDTQYF. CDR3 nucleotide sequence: TGTGCCAGCAGTGAAAAGACTAGCGGGAGGGCCGGGGATACGCAGTATTTT.

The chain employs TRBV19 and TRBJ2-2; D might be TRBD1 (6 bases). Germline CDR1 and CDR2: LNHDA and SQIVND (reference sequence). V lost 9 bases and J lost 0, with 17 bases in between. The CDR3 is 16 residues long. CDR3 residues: CASATGYITNTGELFF. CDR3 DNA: TGTGCCAGCGCGACAGGCTACATCACGAACACCGGGGAGCTGTTTTTT.

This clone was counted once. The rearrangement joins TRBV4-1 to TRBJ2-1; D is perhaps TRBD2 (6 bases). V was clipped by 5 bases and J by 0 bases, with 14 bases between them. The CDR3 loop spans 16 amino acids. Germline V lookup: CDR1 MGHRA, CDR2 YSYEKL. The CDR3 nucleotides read TGCGCCAGCAGCATAATAATGCGGGGCTCCTACAATGAGCAGTTCTTC. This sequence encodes CASSIIMRGSYNEQFF.

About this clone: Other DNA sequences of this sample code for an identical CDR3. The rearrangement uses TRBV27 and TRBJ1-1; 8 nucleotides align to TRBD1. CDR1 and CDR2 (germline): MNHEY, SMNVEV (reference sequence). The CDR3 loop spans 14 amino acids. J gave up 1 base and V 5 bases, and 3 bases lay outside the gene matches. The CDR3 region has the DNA TGTGCCAGCAGTCTCGGGACAGGGAACACTGAAGCTTTCTTT. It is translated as CASSLGTGNTEAFF.

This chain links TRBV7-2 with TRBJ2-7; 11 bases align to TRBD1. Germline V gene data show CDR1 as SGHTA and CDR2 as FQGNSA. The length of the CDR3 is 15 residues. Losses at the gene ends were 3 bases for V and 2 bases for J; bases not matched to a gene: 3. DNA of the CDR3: TGTGCCAGCAGCTTCGGGACAGGGGGTACCTACGAGCAGTACTTC. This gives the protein CASSFGTGGTYEQYF.

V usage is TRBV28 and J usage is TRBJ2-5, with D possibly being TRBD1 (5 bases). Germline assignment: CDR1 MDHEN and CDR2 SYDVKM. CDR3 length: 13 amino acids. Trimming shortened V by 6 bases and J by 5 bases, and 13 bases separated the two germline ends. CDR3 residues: CASSSGPRETQYF. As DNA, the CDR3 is TGTGCCAGCAGCTCAGGGCCCAGGGAGACCCAGTACTTC.

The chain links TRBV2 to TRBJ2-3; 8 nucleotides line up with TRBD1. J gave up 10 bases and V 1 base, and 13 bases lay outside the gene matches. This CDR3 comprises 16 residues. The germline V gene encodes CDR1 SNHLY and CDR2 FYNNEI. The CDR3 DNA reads TGTGCCAGCAGTGAAGGGGTTGGCAGGGGGCGTCAGGCGCAGTATTTT. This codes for CASSEGVGRGRQAQYF.

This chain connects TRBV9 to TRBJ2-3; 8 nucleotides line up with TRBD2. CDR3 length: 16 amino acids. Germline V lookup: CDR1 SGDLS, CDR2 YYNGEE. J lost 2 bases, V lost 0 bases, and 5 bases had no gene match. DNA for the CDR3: TGTGCCAGCAGCGTAGTCGCGGGAGGAGTCACAGATACGCAGTATTTT. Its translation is CASSVVAGGVTDTQYF.

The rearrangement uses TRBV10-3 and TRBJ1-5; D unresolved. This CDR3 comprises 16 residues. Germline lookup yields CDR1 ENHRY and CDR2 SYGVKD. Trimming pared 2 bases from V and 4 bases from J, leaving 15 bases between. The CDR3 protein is CAISESVGIGNQPQHF. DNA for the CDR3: TGTGCCATCAGTGAGAGCGTAGGTATAGGTAATCAGCCCCAGCATTTT.

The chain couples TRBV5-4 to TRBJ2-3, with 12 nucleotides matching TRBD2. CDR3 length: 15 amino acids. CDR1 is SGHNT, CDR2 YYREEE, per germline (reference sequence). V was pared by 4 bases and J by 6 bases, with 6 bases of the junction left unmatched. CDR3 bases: TGTGCCAGCAGCCCGCTAGCGGGAGGGGCGGATACGCAGTATTTT. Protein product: CASSPLAGGADTQYF.

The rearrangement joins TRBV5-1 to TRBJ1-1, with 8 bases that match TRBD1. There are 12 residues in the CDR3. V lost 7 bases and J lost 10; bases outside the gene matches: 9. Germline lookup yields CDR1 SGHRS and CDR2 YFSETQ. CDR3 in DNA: TGCGCCAGCCATGATCCGACAGGGGTAGCTTTCTTT. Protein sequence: CASHDPTGVAFF.

In nucleotides, the CDR3 is TGTGCCAGCAGTTTCCCAGACAGGGGCGCGTACGAGCAGTACTTC. Encoded protein: CASSFPDRGAYEQYF. J is TRBJ2-7 and V is TRBV28; the match to TRBD1 covers 8 bases. V trimming: 3 bases; J trimming: 4 bases; junction bases outside the gene matches: 8. This CDR3 is 15 amino acids long. CDR1 is MDHEN, CDR2 SYDVKM, per germline.

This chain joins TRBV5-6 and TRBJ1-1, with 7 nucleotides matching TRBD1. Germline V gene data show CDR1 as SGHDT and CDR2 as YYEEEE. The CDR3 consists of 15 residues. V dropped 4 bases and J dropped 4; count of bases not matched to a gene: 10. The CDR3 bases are TGTGCCAGCAGCCACCGGACAGGATGGGGCACTGAAGCTTTCTTT. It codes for CASSHRTGWGTEAFF.

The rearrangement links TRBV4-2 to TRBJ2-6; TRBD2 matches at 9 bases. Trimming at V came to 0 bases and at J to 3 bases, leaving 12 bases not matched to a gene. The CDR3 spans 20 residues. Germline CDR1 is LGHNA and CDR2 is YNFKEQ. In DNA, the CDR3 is TGTGCCAGCAGCCAAGATGCGGGTCGCGGGAGGGCTAATGGGGCCAACGTCCTGACTTTC. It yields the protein CASSQDAGRGRANGANVLTF.

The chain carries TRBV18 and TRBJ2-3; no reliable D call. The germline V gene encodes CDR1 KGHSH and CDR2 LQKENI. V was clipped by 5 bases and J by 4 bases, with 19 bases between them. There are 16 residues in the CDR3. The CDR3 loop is CASSSTSGVGSDTQYF. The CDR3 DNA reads TGTGCCAGCTCATCAACAAGTGGCGTGGGGTCAGATACGCAGTATTTT.

The CDR3 nucleotides are TGTGCCAGCAGTTCCTCAGTGCCGGGACAGGGGTACGAGCAGTACTTC. Its translation is CASSSSVPGQGYEQYF. The chain is built from TRBV27 and TRBJ2-7, with 10 bases aligning to TRBD1. Trimming removed 4 bases from V and 4 bases from J; junction bases left unmatched: 10. This CDR3 region has 16 residues. Germline loops: CDR1 MNHEY, CDR2 SMNVEV (reference sequence).

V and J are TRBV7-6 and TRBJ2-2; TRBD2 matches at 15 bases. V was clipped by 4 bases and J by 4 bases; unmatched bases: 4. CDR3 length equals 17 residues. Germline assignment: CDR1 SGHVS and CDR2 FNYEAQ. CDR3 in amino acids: CASSWGLAGGRTGELFF. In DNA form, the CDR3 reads TGTGCCAGCAGCTGGGGACTAGCGGGAGGTCGCACCGGGGAGCTGTTTTTT.

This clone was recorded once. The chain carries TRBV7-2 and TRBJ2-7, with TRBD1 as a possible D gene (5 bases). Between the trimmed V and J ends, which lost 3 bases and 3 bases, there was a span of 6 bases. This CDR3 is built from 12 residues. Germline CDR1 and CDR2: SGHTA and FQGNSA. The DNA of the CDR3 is TGTGCCAGCAGCTTGACAGACTACGAGCAGTACTTC. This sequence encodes CASSLTDYEQYF.

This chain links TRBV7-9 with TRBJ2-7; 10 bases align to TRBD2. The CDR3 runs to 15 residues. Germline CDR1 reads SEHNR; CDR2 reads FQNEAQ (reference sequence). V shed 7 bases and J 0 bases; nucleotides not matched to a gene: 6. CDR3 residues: CASTLSGRSSYEQYF. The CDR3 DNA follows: TGTGCCAGCACCCTTAGCGGGAGGAGCTCCTACGAGCAGTACTTC.

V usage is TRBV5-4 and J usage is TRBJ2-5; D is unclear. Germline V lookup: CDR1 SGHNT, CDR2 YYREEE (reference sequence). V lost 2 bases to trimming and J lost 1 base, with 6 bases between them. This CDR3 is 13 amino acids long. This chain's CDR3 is CASSLALQETQYF. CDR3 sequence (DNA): TGTGCCAGCAGCTTAGCGCTCCAAGAGACCCAGTACTTC.